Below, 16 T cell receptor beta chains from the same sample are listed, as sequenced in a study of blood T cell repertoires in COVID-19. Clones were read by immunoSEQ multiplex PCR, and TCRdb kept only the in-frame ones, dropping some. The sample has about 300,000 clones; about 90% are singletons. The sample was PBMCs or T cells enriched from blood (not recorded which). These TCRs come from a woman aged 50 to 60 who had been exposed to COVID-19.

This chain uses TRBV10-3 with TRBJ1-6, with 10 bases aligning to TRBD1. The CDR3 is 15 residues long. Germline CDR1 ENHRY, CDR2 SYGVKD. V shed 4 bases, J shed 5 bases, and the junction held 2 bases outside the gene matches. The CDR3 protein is CAISVGQGDNSPLHF. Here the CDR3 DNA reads TGTGCCATCAGTGTCGGACAGGGGGATAATTCACCCCTCCACTTT.

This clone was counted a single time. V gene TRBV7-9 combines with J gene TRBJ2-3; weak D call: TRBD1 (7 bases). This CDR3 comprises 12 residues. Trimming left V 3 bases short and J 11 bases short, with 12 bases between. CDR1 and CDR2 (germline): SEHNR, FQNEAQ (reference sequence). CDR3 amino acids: CASSFRGTEQYF. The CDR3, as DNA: TGTGCCAGCAGCTTCCGGGGGACAGAGCAGTATTTT.

The CDR3 nucleotides read TGTGCCAGCAGCTTGAGACAGGACCTCACAGATACGCAGTATTTT. Amino acid sequence: CASSLRQDLTDTQYF. This chain links TRBV5-5 with TRBJ2-3; D might be TRBD1 (6 bases). The germline V gene encodes CDR1 SGHKS and CDR2 YYEKEE (reference sequence). The CDR3 sequence is 15 residues long. Trimming removed 1 base from V and 2 bases from J, with 11 bases in between.

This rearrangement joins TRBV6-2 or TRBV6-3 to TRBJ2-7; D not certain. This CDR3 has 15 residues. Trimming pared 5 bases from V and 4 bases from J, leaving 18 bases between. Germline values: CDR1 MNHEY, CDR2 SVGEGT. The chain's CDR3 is CASSTPVLLNYEQYF. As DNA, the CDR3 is TGTGCCAGCAGTACCCCGGTACTCCTTAATTACGAGCAGTACTTC.

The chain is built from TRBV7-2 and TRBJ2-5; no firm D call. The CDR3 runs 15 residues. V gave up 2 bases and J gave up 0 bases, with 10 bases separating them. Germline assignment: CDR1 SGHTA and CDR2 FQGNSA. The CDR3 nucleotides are TGTGCCAGCAGCTTATGGGCAGCCAACCAAGAGACCCAGTACTTC. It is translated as CASSLWAANQETQYF.

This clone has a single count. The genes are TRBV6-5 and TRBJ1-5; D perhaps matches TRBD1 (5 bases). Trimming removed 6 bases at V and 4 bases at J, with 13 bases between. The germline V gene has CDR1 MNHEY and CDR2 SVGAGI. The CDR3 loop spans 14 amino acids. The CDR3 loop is CASSIVRGNQPQHF. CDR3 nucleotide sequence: TGTGCCAGCAGCATCGTCCGGGGGAATCAGCCCCAGCATTTT.

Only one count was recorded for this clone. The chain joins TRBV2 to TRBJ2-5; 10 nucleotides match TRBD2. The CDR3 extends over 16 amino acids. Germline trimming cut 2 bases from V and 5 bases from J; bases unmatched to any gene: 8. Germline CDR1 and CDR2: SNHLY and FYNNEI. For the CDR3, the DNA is TGTGCCAGCAGTGAAAGCCAAGCGGGGGGGCAGGAGACCCAGTACTTC. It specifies CASSESQAGGQETQYF.

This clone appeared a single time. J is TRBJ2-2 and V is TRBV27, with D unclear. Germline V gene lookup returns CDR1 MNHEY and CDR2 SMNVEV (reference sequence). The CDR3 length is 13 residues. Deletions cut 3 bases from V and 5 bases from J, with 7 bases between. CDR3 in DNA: TGTGCCAGCAGTTTCTCGTCTACCGGGGAGCTGTTTTTT. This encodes CASSFSSTGELFF.

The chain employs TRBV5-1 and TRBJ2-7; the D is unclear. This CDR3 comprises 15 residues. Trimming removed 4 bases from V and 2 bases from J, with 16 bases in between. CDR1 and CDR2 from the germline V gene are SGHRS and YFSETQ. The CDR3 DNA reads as TGCGCCAGCAGCGCCGACGGTACAGCCCCCTACGAGCAGTACTTC. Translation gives CASSADGTAPYEQYF.

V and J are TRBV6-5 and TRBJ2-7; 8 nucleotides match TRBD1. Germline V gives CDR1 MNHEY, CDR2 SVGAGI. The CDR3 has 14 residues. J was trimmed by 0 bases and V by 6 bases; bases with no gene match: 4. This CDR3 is CASRGGTGSYEQYF. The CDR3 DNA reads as TGTGCCAGCAGAGGAGGGACAGGCTCCTACGAGCAGTACTTC.

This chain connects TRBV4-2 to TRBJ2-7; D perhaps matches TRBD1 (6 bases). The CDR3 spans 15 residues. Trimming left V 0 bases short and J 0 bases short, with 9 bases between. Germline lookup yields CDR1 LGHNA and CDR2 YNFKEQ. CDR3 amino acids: CASSQDGQSSYEQYF. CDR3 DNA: TGTGCCAGCAGCCAAGATGGACAGAGCTCCTACGAGCAGTACTTC.

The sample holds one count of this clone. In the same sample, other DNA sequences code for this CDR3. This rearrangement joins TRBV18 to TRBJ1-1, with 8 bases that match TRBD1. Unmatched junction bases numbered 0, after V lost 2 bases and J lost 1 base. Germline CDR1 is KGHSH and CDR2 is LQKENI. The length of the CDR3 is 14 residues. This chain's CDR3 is CASSPGQGNTEAFF. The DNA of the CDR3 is TGTGCCAGCTCACCAGGACAGGGGAACACTGAAGCTTTCTTT.

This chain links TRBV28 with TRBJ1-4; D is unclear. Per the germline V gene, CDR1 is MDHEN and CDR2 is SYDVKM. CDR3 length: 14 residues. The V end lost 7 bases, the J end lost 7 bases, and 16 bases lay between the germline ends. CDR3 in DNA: TGTGCCAGCACGATCGAGGGATGGGGTGAAAAACTGTTTTTT. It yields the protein CASTIEGWGEKLFF.

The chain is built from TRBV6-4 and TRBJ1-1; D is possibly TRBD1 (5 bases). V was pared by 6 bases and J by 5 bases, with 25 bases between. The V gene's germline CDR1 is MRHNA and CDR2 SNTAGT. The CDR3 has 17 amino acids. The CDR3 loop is CASSQKTAPAVWTEAFF. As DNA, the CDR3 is TGTGCCAGCAGCCAAAAGACAGCCCCGGCGGTTTGGACTGAAGCTTTCTTT.

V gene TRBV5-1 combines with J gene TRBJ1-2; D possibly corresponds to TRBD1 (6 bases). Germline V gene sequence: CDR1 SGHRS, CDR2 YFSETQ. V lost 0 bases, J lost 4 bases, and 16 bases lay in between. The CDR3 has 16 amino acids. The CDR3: CASSLDGTSRGYGYTF. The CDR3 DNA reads TGCGCCAGCAGCTTGGATGGGACATCAAGGGGCTATGGCTACACCTTC.

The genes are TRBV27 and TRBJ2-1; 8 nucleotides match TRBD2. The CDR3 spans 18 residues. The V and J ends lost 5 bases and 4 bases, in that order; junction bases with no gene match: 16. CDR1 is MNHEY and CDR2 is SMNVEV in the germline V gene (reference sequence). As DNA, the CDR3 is TGTGCCAGCAGTCCCCCCCGGTCTAGCGGGCGATCATACAATGAGCAGTTCTTC. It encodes CASSPPRSSGRSYNEQFF.